Below are 14 T cell receptor beta chains sequenced from a single sample in a study of a mutant IDH1 vaccine in newly diagnosed glioma. Generated by immunoSEQ multiplex PCR, the TCRdb table keeps only in-frame clones and is missing some. The table shows fewer than 65,000 clones, with roughly 80% occurring only once. No cognate antigen is known for these TCRs. Time point specified: week 11, during vaccination. Every single dose of the vaccine, 300 ug of mutant IDH1 20-mer peptide, came with topical imiquimod. This sample comprised PBMCs, obtained from a glioma patient whose treatment included an IDH1 peptide vaccine. The source of these receptors is a man aged 50-59 years with glioma.

The J gene is TRBJ2-3, the V gene TRBV27; 7 bases are a match to TRBD2. The junction had 5 bases not matched to a gene; V was cut back by 4 bases and J by 10 bases. This CDR3 has 12 amino acids. Germline V gene lookup returns CDR1 MNHEY and CDR2 SMNVEV (reference sequence). The CDR3 DNA reads TGTGCCAGCAGTTCCCGCGGGAGTGCGCAGTATTTT. It is translated as CASSSRGSAQYF.

This chain uses TRBV2 with TRBJ2-2; 8 bases are shared with TRBD2. Germline loops: CDR1 SNHLY, CDR2 FYNNEI. V shed 4 bases and J 5 bases; nucleotides not matched to a gene: 6. The CDR3 contains 15 residues. This CDR3 is CASSVSGSLTGELFF. The CDR3 DNA follows: TGTGCCAGCAGTGTAAGCGGGAGTTTAACCGGGGAGCTGTTTTTT.

This clone is deemed medium-sized. The chain links TRBV5-4 to TRBJ1-2, with TRBD1 identical over 8 bases. J gave up 8 bases and V 4 bases, and 10 bases lay outside the gene matches. Germline-derived CDR1 and CDR2 are SGHNT and YYREEE (reference sequence). The CDR3 consists of 14 residues. The CDR3 DNA reads TGTGCCAGCAGCCCCGGACAGGGCGCTTGGGGCTACACCTTC. Translation: CASSPGQGAWGYTF.

The chain has TRBV4-1 and TRBJ2-7; the D is unclear. Germline-derived CDR1 and CDR2 are MGHRA and YSYEKL. Trimming left V 0 bases short and J 4 bases short, with 7 bases between. The CDR3 consists of 13 residues. In nucleotides, the CDR3 is TGCGCCAGCAGCCAAGATATTCTTTACGAGCAGTACTTC. It is translated as CASSQDILYEQYF.

V and J are TRBV6-5 and TRBJ1-1; TRBD1 matches 7 bases. Trimming took 7 bases from V and 1 from J; bases not matched to a gene: 6. The CDR3 is 14 amino acids. CDR1 MNHEY and CDR2 SVGAGI come from the germline V gene. CDR3 sequence (DNA): TGTGCCAGCACCTTGGGACAGCCGAACACTGAAGCTTTCTTT. Translating it yields CASTLGQPNTEAFF.

This clone has a handful of counts. The chain uses TRBV7-8 and TRBJ2-7, with TRBD1 matching 9 bases. The CDR3 is 15 residues long. Per germline, CDR1 SGHVS and CDR2 FQNEAQ. The ends lost 5 bases at V and 3 bases at J; junction bases unmatched: 8. CDR3 in DNA: TGTGCCAGCAGCCCTAGACGGACAGGGGACTACGAGCAGTACTTC. As protein: CASSPRRTGDYEQYF.

This chain joins TRBV4-3 and TRBJ1-1; no definite D call. Trimming removed 4 bases from V and 2 bases from J, with 11 bases in between. CDR3 length equals 14 residues. The germline gives CDR1 LGHNA, CDR2 YSLEER. The CDR3 loop is CASSPVLSNTEAFF. The CDR3, as DNA: TGCGCCAGCAGCCCCGTTCTATCTAACACTGAAGCTTTCTTT.

This clone occurred once. The chain carries TRBV5-1 and TRBJ2-5, with TRBD2 identical over 8 bases. Germline trimming cut 4 bases from V and 6 bases from J; bases unmatched to any gene: 5. Looked up from germline, CDR1 is SGHRS and CDR2 is YFSETQ. The CDR3 covers 13 residues. The CDR3 DNA reads TGCGCCAGCAGCGGTGGTAGCGGGAAGACCCAGTACTTC. Translating it yields CASSGGSGKTQYF.

The V call is TRBV18, the J call TRBJ1-1; a possible D gene is TRBD1 (6 bases). The V gene lost 2 bases and the J gene lost 7 bases, with 14 bases spanning the gap. Germline CDR1 reads KGHSH; CDR2 reads LQKENI. The length of the CDR3 is 14 residues. The CDR3 here is CASSPGGAHLEAFF. CDR3 in DNA: TGTGCCAGCTCACCAGGGGGGGCCCATCTTGAAGCTTTCTTT.

The genes are TRBV11-1 and TRBJ2-7; a possible D gene is TRBD2 (5 bases). This CDR3 contains 15 residues. Germline V lookup: CDR1 SGHAT, CDR2 FQDESV (reference sequence). Trimming left V 3 bases short and J 3 bases short, with 15 bases between. The CDR3 sequence: CASSFGKSGYYEQYF. The CDR3 coding sequence is TGTGCCAGCAGCTTTGGGAAGAGCGGATACTACGAGCAGTACTTC.

This clone was observed a single time. The chain links TRBV2 to TRBJ1-2, with D hard to call. The V end was cut by 0 bases, the J end by 4 bases, with 12 bases between. In germline, CDR1 is SNHLY, CDR2 FYNNEI. CDR3 length equals 15 residues. CDR3 bases: TGTGCCAGCAGTGAAGCGCCTCTGACATTCTATGGCTACACCTTC. It encodes CASSEAPLTFYGYTF.

This chain links TRBV5-1 with TRBJ2-1; 7 nucleotides agree with TRBD2. V trimming: 1 base; J trimming: 0 bases; junction bases outside the gene matches: 4. The CDR3 is 16 residues long. The V gene's germline CDR1 is SGHRS and CDR2 YFSETQ. The CDR3 nucleotides are TGCGCCAGCAGCTTGTCCGGCGGGAGCTCCTACAATGAGCAGTTCTTC. Translation: CASSLSGGSSYNEQFF.

CDR3 sequence: CASSPRPVVSVNTGELFF. The CDR3 DNA reads TGTGCCAGCAGTCCCAGACCTGTAGTGAGCGTTAACACCGGGGAGCTGTTTTTT. This chain links TRBV27 with TRBJ2-2; no reliable D call. Germline CDR1 MNHEY, CDR2 SMNVEV (reference sequence). V lost 5 bases and J 2 bases, leaving 21 bases between the germline ends. CDR3 size: 18 residues.

The chain recombines TRBV19 with TRBJ2-7; no clear D gene. Trimming pared 6 bases from V and 1 base from J, leaving 10 bases between. The CDR3 consists of 13 residues. The germline V gene has CDR1 LNHDA and CDR2 SQIVND (reference sequence). The CDR3 DNA follows: TGTGCCAGTAGAAACCGGCGTTCCTACGAGCAGTACTTC. It encodes CASRNRRSYEQYF.